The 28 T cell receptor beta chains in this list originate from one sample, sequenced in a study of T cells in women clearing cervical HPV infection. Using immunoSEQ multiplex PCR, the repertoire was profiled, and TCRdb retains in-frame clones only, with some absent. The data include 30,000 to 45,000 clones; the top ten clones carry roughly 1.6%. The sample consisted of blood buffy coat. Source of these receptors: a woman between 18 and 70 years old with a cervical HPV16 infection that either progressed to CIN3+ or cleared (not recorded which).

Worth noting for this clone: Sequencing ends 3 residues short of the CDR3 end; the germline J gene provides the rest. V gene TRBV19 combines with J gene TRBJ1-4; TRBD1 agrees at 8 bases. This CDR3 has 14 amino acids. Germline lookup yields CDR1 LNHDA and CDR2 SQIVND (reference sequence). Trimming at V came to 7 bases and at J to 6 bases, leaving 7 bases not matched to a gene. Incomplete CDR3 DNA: TGTGCCAGTATGTCCAGGGGGCAGGATGAAAAA. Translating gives CASMSRGQDEK. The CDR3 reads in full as CASMSRGQDEKLFF. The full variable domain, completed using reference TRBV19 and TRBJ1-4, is DGGITQSPKYLFRKEGQNVTLSCEQNLNHDAMYWYRQDPGQGLRLIYYSQIVNDFQKGDIAEGYSVSREKKESFPLTVTSAQKNPTAFYLCASMSRGQDEKLFFGSGTQLSVL.

The CDR3: CSARDVGARGEKLFF. Incomplete CDR3 DNA: TGCAGTGCTAGAGATGTGGGGGCTCGGGGTGAAAAA. The chain combines TRBV20-1 with TRBJ1-4; maybe TRBD1 (6 bases). The read is 3 residues too short to cover the CDR3 end, so that end is filled in from the germline J gene. Between the trimmed V and J ends, which lost 0 bases and 7 bases, there was a span of 15 bases. Germline loops: CDR1 DFQATT, CDR2 SNEGSKA (reference sequence). The CDR3 covers 15 residues.

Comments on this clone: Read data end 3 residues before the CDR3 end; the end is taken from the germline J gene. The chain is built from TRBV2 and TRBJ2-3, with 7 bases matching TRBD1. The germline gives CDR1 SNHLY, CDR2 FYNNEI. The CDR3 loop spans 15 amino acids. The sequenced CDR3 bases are TGTGCCAGCAAAGGAAAAGGGACAGTAAAAGAGACG. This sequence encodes CASKGKGTVKET. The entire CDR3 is CASKGKGTVKETQYF.

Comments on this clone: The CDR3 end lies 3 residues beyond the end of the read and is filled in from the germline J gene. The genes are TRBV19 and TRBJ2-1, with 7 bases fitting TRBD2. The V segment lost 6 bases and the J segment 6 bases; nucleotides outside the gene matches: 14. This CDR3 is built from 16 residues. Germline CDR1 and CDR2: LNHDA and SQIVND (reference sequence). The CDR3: CASRNPRDYLTNEQFF. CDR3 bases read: TGTGCCAGTAGAAACCCCCGGGACTACCTTACCAATGAG.

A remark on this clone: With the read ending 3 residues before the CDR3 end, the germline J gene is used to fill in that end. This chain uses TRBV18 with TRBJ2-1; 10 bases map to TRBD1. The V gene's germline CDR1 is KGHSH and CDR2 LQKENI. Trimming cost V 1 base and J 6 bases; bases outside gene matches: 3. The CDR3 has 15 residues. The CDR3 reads CASSPLGTGVNEQFF. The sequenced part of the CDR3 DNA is TGTGCCAGCTCACCACTTGGGACAGGGGTCAATGAG.

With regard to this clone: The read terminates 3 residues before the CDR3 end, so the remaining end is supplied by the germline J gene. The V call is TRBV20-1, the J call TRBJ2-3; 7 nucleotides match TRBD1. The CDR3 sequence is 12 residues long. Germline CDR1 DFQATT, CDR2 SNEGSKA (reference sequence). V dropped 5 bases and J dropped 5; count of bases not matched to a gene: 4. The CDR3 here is CSAGDRLDTQYF. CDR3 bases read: TGCAGTGCTGGGGACAGACTAGATACG.

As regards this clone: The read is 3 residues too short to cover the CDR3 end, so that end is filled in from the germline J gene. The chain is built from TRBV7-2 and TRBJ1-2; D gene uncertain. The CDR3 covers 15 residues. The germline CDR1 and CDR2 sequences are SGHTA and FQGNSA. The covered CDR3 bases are TGTGCCAGCAGTCTCGGAGCGGTACGGTACAATGAC. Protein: CASSLGAVRYND. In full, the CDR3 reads CASSLGAVRYNDYTF. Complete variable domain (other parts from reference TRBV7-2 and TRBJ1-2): GAGVSQSPSNKVTEKGKDVELRCDPISGHTALYWYRQSLGQGLEFLIYFQGNSAPDKSGLPSDRFSAERTGGSVSTLTIQRTQQEDSAVYLCASSLGAVRYNDYTFGSGTRLTVV.

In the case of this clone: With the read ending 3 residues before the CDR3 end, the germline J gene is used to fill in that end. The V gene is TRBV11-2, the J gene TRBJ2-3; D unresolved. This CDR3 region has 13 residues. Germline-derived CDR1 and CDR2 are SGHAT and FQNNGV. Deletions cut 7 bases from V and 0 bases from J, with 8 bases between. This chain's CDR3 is CASKASSTDTQYF. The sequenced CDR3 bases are TGTGCCAGCAAGGCTTCTAGCACAGATACG.

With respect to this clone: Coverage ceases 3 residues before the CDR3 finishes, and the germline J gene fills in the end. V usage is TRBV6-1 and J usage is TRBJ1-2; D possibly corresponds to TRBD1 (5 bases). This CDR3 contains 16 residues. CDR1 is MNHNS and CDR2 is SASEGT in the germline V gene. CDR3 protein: CASSELSGSGGNDYTF. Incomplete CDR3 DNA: TGTGCCAGCAGTGAACTTTCTGGGTCTGGGGGGAATGAC.

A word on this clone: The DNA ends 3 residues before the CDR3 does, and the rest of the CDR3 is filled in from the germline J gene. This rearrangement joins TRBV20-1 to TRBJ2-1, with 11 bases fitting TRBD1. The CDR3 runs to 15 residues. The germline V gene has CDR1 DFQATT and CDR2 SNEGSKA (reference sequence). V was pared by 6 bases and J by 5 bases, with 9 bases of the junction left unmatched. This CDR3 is CSALRRDRGNNEQFF. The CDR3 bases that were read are TGCAGTGCCCTCCGACGGGACAGGGGGAACAATGAG.

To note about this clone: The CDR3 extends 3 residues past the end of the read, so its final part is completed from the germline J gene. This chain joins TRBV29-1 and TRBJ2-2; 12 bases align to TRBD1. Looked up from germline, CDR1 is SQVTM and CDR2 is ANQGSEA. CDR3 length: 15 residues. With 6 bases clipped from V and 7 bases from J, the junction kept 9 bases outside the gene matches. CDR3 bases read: TGCAGCGTCCTGTCCGGGACAGGGGGCAGCGGGGAG. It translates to CSVLSGTGGSGE. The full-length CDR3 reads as CSVLSGTGGSGELFF.

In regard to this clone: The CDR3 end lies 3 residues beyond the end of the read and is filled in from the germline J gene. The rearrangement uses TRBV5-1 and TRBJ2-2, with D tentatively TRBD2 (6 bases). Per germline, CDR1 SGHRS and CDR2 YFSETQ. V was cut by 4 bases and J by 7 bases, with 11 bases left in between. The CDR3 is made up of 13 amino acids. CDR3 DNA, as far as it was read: TGCGCCAGCAGCCCCCGACTAGACGGGGAG. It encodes CASSPRLDGE. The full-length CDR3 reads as CASSPRLDGELFF.

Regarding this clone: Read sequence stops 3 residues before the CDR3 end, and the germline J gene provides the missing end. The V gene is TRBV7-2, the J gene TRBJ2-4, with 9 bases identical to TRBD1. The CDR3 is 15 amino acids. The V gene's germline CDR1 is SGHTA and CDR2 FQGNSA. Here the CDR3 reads CASSSPLTGGYGQYF. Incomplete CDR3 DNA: TGTGCCAGCAGCTCACCCCTTACAGGGGGCTATGGT.

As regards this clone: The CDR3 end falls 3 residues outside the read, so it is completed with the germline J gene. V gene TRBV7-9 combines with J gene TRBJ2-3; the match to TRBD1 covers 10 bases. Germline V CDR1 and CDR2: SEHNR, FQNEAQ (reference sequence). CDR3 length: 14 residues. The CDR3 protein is CASSQTGGGETQYF. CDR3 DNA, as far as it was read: TGTGCCAGCAGCCAGACAGGGGGCGGCGAGACG.

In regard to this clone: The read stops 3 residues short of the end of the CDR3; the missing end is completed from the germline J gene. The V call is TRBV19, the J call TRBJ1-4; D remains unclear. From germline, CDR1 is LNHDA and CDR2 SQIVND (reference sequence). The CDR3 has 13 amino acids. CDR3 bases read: TGTGCCAGTAAGGCGGGAGTGGGTTCACCA. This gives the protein CASKAGVGSP. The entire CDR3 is CASKAGVGSPLFF.

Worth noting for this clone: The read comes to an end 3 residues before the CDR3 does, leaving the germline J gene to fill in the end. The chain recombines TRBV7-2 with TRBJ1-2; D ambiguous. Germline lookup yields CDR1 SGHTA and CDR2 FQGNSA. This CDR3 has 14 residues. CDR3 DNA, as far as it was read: TGTGCCAGCAGCTTAGCGCGGAGTCTAGATACC. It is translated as CASSLARSLDT. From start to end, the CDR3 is CASSLARSLDTYTF. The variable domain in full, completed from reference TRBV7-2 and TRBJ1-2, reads GAGVSQSPSNKVTEKGKDVELRCDPISGHTALYWYRQSLGQGLEFLIYFQGNSAPDKSGLPSDRFSAERTGGSVSTLTIQRTQQEDSAVYLCASSLARSLDTYTFGSGTRLTVV.

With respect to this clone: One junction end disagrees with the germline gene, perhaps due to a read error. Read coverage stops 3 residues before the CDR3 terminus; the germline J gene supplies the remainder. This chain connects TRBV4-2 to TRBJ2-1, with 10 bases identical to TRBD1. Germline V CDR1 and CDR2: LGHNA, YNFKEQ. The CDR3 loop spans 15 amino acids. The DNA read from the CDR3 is TGCGCCAGCAGCTACGGGACAGGGGATAAGAATGAG. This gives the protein CASSYGTGDKNE. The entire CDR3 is CASSYGTGDKNEQFF.

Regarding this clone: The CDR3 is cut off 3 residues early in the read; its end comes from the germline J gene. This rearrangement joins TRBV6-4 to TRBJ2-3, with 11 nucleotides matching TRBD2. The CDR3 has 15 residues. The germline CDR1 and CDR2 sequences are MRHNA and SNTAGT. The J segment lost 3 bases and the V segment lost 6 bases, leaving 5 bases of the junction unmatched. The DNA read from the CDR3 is TGTGCCAGCAGCTTGGCTAGCGGGGGGACAGATACG. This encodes CASSLASGGTDT. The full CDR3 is CASSLASGGTDTQYF.

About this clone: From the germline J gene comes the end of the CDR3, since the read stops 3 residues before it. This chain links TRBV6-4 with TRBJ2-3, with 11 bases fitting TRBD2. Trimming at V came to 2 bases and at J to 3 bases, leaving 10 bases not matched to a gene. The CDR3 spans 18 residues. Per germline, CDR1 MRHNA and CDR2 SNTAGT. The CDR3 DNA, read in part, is TGTGCCAGCAGTGACCGGACTAGCGGGTTGGTGGGTACAGATACG. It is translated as CASSDRTSGLVGTDT. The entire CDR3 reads CASSDRTSGLVGTDTQYF.

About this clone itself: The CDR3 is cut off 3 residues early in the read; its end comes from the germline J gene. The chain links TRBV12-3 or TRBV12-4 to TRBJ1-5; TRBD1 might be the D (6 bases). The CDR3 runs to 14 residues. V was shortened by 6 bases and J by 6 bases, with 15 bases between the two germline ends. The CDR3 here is CASSDRWGGQPQHF. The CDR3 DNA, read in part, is TGTGCCAGCAGCGACAGGTGGGGGGGTCAGCCC.

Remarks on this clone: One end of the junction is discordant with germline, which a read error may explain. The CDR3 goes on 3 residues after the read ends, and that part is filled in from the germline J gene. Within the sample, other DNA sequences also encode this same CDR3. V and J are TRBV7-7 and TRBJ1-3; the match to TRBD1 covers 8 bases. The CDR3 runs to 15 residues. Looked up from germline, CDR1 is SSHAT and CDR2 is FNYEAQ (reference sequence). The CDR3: CASSPGQGAGNTIYF. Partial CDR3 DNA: TGTGCTAGCAGCCCTGGACAGGGCGCTGGAAACACC.

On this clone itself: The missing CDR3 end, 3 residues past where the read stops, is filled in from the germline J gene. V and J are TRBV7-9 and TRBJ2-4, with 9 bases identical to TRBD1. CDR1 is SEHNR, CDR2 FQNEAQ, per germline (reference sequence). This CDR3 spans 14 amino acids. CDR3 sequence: CASSLGQGGYGQYF. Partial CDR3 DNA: TGTGCCAGCAGCTTAGGACAGGGGGGCTATGGT.

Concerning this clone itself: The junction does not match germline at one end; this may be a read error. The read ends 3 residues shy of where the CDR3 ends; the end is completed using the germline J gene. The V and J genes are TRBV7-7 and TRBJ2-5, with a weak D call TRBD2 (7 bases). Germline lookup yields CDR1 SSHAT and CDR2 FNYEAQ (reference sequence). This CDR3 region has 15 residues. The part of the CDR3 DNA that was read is TGTGCTAGCAGCTTATTTTCCGGGGGGCGTGAGACC. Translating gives CASSLFSGGRET. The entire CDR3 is CASSLFSGGRETQYF.

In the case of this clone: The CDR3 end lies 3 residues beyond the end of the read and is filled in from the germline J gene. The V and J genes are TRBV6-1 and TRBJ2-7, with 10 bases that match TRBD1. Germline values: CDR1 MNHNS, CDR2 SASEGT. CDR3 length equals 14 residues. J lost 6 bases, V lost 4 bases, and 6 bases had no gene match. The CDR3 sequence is CASSVPGQGSEQYF. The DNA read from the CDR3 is TGTGCCAGCAGTGTACCGGGACAGGGGAGCGAG.

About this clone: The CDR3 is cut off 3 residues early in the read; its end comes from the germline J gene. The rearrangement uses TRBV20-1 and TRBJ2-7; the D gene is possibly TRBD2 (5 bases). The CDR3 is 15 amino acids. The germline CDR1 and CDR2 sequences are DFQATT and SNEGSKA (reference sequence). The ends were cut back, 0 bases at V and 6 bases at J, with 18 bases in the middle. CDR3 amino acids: CSARDIARQAAEQYF. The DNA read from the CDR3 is TGCAGTGCTAGAGATATAGCGCGGCAGGCGGCCGAG.

The sequenced part of the CDR3 DNA is TGTGCCAGTAGAACAAAGACAGGGACCGGCTATGGC. This sequence encodes CASRTKTGTGYG. The entire CDR3 protein reads CASRTKTGTGYGYTF. The rearrangement joins TRBV19 to TRBJ1-2; 7 bases match TRBD1. The missing CDR3 end, 3 residues past where the read stops, is filled in from the germline J gene. The CDR3 extends over 15 amino acids. Losses at the gene ends were 6 bases for V and 4 bases for J; bases not matched to a gene: 11. The germline CDR1 and CDR2 sequences are LNHDA and SQIVND (reference sequence).

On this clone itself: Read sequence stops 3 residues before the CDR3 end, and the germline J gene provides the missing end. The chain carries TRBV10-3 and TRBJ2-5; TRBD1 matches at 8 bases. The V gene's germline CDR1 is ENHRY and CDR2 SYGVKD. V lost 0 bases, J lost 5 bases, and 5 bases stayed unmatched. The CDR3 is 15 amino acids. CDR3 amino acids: CAISESDRGLETQYF. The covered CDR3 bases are TGTGCCATCAGTGAGTCAGACAGGGGATTGGAGACC.

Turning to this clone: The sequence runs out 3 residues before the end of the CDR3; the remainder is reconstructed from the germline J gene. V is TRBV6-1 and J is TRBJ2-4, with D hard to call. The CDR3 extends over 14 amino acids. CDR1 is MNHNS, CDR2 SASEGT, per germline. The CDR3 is CASSEDNSNQPQYF. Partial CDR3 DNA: TGTGCCAGCAGTGAAGACAATAGCAATCAGCCT.